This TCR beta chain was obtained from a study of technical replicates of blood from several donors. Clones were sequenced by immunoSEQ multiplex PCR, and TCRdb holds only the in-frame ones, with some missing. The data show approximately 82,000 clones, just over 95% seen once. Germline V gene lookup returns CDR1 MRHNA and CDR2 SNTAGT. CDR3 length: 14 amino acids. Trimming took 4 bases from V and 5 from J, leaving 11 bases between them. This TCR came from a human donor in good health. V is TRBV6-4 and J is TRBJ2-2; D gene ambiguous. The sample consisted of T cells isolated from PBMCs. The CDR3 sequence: CASSAHQETGELFF. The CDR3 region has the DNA TGTGCCAGCAGTGCCCACCAAGAGACCGGGGAGCTGTTTTTT.